These 17 T cell receptor beta chains came from one sample sequenced in a study of post-analysis software for immune sequencing data. Broader study findings: The study found TRBV5-6, TRBV5-1 and TRBV20-1 among about five TRBV segments more frequent in patients than controls.

TCR beta cDNA libraries included unique molecular identifiers. Each CDR3 protein gets one entry after TCRdb re-called the PCR reads with MiXCR. The data contain 800,000 to 950,000 distinct CDR3 sequences, roughly 58% of them singletons. No antigen has been identified for these receptors. Sequenced material: blood. These receptors originate from a girl aged 5-17 years with multiple sclerosis.

This rearrangement joins TRBV29-1 to TRBJ2-7; D is unresolved. The J call may be faulty, since TRBJ2-5 better matches the DNA end. The germline CDR1 and CDR2 sequences are SQVTM and ANQGSEA. The CDR3 is 13 amino acids. CDR3 residues: CSVKDGTQETQYF. The CDR3 nucleotides are TGCAGCGTTAAGGACGGTACCCAAGAGACCCAGTACTTC.

V is TRBV7-2 and J is TRBJ1-1, with D possibly being TRBD1 (5 bases). The CDR3 spans 13 residues. Germline CDR1 is SGHTA and CDR2 is FQGNSA. The V and J ends lost 1 base and 8 bases respectively, with 11 bases between them. The CDR3 region is CASSLGQRLEAFF. CDR3 DNA sequence: TGTGCCAGCAGCTTAGGACAGCGGCTCGAAGCTTTCTTT.

This sequence joins TRBV11-2 and TRBJ1-2; weak D call: TRBD1 (6 bases). V was shortened by 5 bases and J by 4 bases, with 17 bases between the two germline ends. This CDR3 comprises 15 residues. Germline V gene lookup returns CDR1 SGHAT and CDR2 FQNNGV. The CDR3 nucleotides are TGTGCCAGCAGCCCGAACAGGGATGCTGGCTATGGCTACACCTTC. Its translation is CASSPNRDAGYGYTF. Variable domain in full (rest from reference TRBV11-2 and TRBJ1-2): EAGVAQSPRYKIIEKRQSVAFWCNPISGHATLYWYQQILGQGPKLLIQFQNNGVVDDSQLPKDRFSAERLKGVDSTLKIQPAKLEDSAVYLCASSPNRDAGYGYTFGSGTRLTVV.

This chain joins TRBV29-1 and TRBJ1-2; possible D gene TRBD1, 6 bases. Per the germline V gene, CDR1 is SQVTM and CDR2 is ANQGSEA. This CDR3 region has 14 residues. The V end lost 7 bases, the J end lost 3 bases, and 18 bases lay between the germline ends. CDR3 nucleotide sequence: TGCAGCGGCAAGGCGGGGGCGCCGGACTATGGCTACACCTTC. Protein product: CSGKAGAPDYGYTF.

This clonotype was seen a few times. J is TRBJ2-1 and V is TRBV6-5; D is perhaps TRBD2 (5 bases). In germline, CDR1 is MNHEY, CDR2 SVGAGI. V lost 0 bases, J lost 7 bases, and 13 bases lay in between. The CDR3 runs to 15 residues. Written as DNA, the CDR3 is TGTGCCAGCAGTTACTCCGACACCGGCGGGAATGAGCAGTTCTTC. Translation gives CASSYSDTGGNEQFF.

The CDR3 region is CASSQDPIQGQAYEQYF. The DNA for the CDR3 is TGCGCCAGCAGCCAAGATCCAATCCAGGGGCAAGCCTACGAGCAGTACTTC. This chain uses TRBV4-1 with TRBJ2-7; D may be TRBD1 (6 bases). The ends were cut back, 0 bases at V and 2 bases at J, with 17 bases in the middle. The CDR3 runs 17 residues. The germline CDR1 and CDR2 sequences are MGHRA and YSYEKL.

This clonotype showed up just a few times. J is TRBJ1-2 and V is TRBV6-5; D gene unclear. In germline, CDR1 is MNHEY, CDR2 SVGAGI. Between the trimmed V and J ends, which lost 6 bases and 1 base, there was a span of 15 bases. This CDR3 contains 15 residues. The CDR3 DNA reads as TGTGCCAGCAGCCGCCGGGCGGGAAATAACTATGGCTACACCTTC. It is translated as CASSRRAGNNYGYTF.

This clonotype was counted a single time. The V and J genes are TRBV6-6 and TRBJ2-5; TRBD1 might be the D (6 bases). This CDR3 spans 14 amino acids. The V end lost 8 bases, the J end lost 5 bases, and 18 bases lay between the germline ends. Germline lookup yields CDR1 MNHNY and CDR2 SVGAGI (reference sequence). CDR3 region: CASLPAGARETQYF. CDR3 in DNA: TGTGCCAGCCTCCCGGCAGGGGCGCGGGAGACCCAGTACTTC.

Comment on this clonotype: An end of the junction does not agree with germline; a read error may underlie this. J is TRBJ2-7 and V is TRBV7-7, with TRBD2 as a possible D gene (7 bases). The DNA matches TRBJ2-5 better at its end, which makes the J call doubtful. Germline-derived CDR1 and CDR2 are SSHAT and FNYEAQ (reference sequence). The CDR3 is 15 amino acids. CDR3 in DNA: TGTGCTAGCAGCCGGGGGGCTTTGCGGCGCGAGACCCAGTACTTC. It yields the protein CASSRGALRRETQYF.

The rearrangement uses TRBV4-1 and TRBJ2-3; D remains ambiguous. V dropped 5 bases and J dropped 2 bases, with 8 bases sitting between them. The CDR3 runs 13 residues. The germline gives CDR1 MGHRA, CDR2 YSYEKL. CDR3 DNA sequence: TGCGCCAGCAGCTATCAGCTCACAGATACGCAGTATTTT. Translation: CASSYQLTDTQYF.

This clonotype has only a few counts. This rearrangement joins TRBV5-1 to TRBJ2-7, with 11 bases aligning to TRBD1. Germline CDR1 and CDR2: SGHRS and YFSETQ. This CDR3 is built from 13 residues. V was clipped by 7 bases and J by 0 bases; unmatched bases: 0. The CDR3 coding sequence is TGCGCCAGCGGGACAGGGGGCTCCTACGAGCAGTACTTC. Residues: CASGTGGSYEQYF. The full variable domain, completed using reference TRBV5-1 and TRBJ2-7, is KAGVTQTPRYLIKTRGQQVTLSCSPISGHRSVSWYQQTPGQGLQFLFEYFSETQRNKGNFPGRFSGRQFSNSRSEMNVSTLELGDSALYLCASGTGGSYEQYFGPGTRLTVT.

J is TRBJ2-5 and V is TRBV5-1; D is uncertain. The DNA end is more similar to TRBJ2-7, so the J call may be wrong. CDR1 and CDR2 from the germline V gene are SGHRS and YFSETQ. The CDR3 sequence is 12 residues long. CDR3 protein: CASSDSSDEQYF. The CDR3 DNA reads as TGCGCCAGCTCAGACTCATCGGACGAGCAGTACTTC.

The chain has TRBV6-6 and TRBJ2-1; D gene unclear. Trimming shortened V by 1 base and J by 0 bases, and 10 bases separated the two germline ends. Germline values: CDR1 MNHNY, CDR2 SVGAGI (reference sequence). The CDR3 is 16 amino acids. The CDR3 DNA is TGTGCCAGCAGTTACTTAGCCCTCAGCTCCTACAATGAGCAGTTCTTC. Its translation: CASSYLALSSYNEQFF.

The V and J genes are TRBV5-1 and TRBJ2-5; 7 bases are shared with TRBD1. Unmatched junction bases numbered 4, after V lost 0 bases and J lost 5 bases. CDR3 length: 14 residues. The germline V gene encodes CDR1 SGHRS and CDR2 YFSETQ. This CDR3 reads CASSLGGQRETQYF. DNA of the CDR3: TGCGCCAGCAGCTTGGGGGGACAGCGGGAGACCCAGTACTTC.

This chain joins TRBV6-4 and TRBJ1-2, with D hard to call. The germline V gene encodes CDR1 MRHNA and CDR2 SNTAGT. The CDR3 is made up of 15 amino acids. Trimming cost V 4 bases and J 3 bases, with 15 bases left between them. The CDR3 loop is CASSALTKLHYGYTF. CDR3 nucleotides: TGTGCCAGCAGTGCCTTAACTAAACTCCACTATGGCTACACCTTC.

In its sample, this clonotype was seen a few times. This sequence joins TRBV7-7 and TRBJ2-5; D not certain. V was clipped by 3 bases and J by 5 bases, with 16 bases between them. Germline CDR1 reads SSHAT; CDR2 reads FNYEAQ (reference sequence). The CDR3 sequence is 15 residues long. CDR3 residues: CASSLEGYGGETQYF. CDR3 DNA sequence: TGTGCCAGCAGCTTGGAAGGCTATGGCGGCGAGACCCAGTACTTC.

The V call is TRBV25-1, the J call TRBJ2-7, with 7 bases aligning to TRBD2. V was pared by 6 bases and J by 3 bases, with 5 bases of the junction left unmatched. This CDR3 comprises 13 residues. Looked up from germline, CDR1 is MGHDK and CDR2 is SYGVNS. CDR3: CASRSAGFYEQYF. The CDR3, as DNA: TGTGCCAGCAGGTCAGCGGGATTCTACGAGCAGTACTTC.